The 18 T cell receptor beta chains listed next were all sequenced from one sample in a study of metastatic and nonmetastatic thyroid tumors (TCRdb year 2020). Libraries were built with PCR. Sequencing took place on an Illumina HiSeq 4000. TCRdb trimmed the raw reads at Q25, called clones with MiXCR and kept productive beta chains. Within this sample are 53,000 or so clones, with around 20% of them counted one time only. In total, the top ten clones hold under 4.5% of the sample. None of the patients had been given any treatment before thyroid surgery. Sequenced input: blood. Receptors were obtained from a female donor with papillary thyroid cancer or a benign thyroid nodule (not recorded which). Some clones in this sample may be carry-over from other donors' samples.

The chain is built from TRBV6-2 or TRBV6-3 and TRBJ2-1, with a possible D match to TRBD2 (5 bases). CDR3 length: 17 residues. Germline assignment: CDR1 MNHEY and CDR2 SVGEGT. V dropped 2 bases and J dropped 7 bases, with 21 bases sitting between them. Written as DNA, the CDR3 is TGTGCCAGCAGTTACGATGCTAGCCGGAGGCCGAGTAATGAGCAGTTCTTC. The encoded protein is CASSYDASRRPSNEQFF.

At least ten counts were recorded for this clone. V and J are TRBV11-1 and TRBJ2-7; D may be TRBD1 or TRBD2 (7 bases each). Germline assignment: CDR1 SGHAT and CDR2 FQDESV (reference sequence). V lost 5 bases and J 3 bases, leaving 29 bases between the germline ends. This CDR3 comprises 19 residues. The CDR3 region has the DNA TGTGCCAGCAGCCAGGGGGGGGGACCGATGAAAAGGGAGAACTACGAGCAGTACTTC. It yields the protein CASSQGGGPMKRENYEQYF.

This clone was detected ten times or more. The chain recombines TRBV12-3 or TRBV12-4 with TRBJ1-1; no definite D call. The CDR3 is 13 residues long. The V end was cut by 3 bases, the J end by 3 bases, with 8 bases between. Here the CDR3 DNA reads TGTGCCAGCAGTTTGGCTGAGTACACTGAAGCTTTCTTT. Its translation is CASSLAEYTEAFF.

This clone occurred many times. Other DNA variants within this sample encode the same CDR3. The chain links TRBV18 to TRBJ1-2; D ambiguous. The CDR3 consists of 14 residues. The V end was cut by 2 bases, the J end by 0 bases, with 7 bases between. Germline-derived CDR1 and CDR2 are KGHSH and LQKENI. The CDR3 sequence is CASSPDLANYGYTF. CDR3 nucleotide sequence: TGTGCCAGCTCACCAGACCTCGCTAACTATGGCTACACCTTC.

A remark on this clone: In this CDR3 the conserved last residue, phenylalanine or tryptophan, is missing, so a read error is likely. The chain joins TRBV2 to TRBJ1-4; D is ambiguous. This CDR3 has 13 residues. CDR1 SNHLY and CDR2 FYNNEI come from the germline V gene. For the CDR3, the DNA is TGTGCCAGCTGTGAGCGGGTTGAGGAAAAACTGTTTTAT. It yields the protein CASCERVEEKLFY.

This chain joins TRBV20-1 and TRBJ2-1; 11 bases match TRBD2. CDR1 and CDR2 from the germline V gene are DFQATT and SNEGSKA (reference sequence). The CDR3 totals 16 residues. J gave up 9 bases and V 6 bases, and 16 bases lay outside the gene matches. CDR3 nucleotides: TGCAGTGCCAACGACCTACTAGCGGGAGTCCCCAGTGAGCAGTTCTTC. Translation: CSANDLLAGVPSEQFF.

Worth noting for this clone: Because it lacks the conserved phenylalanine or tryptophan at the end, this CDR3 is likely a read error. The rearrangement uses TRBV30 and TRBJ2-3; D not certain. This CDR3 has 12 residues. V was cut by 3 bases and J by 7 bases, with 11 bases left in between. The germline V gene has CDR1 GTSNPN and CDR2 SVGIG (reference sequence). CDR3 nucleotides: TGTGCCTGGAGGTCTGTCGGATATACGCAGTATTGT. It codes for CAWRSVGYTQYC.

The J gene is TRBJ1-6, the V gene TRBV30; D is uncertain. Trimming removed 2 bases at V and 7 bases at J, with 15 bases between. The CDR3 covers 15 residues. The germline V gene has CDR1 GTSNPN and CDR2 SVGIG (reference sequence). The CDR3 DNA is TGTGCCTGGAGTAAGGGCACATCGGGGAATTCACCCCTCCACTTT. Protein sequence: CAWSKGTSGNSPLHF.

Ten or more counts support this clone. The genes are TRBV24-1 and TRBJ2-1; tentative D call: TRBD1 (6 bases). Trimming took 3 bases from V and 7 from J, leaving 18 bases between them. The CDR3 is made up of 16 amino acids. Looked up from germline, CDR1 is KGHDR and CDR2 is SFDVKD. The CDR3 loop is CATSDINPGHSNEQFF. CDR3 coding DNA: TGTGCCACCAGTGATATTAATCCGGGACACTCGAATGAGCAGTTCTTC.

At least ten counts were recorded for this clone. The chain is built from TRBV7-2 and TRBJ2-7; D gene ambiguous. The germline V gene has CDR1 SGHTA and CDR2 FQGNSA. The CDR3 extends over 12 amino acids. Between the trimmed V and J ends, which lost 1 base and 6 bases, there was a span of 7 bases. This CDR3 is CASSLVSFEQYF. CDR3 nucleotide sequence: TGTGCCAGCAGCTTAGTTAGCTTCGAGCAGTACTTC.

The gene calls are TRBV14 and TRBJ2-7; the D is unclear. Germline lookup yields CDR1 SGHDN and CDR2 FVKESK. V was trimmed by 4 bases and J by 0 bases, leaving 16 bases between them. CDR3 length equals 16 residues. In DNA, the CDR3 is TGTGCCAGCAGCCCTTATATGACGGCCGTCTCCTACGAGCAGTACTTC. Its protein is CASSPYMTAVSYEQYF. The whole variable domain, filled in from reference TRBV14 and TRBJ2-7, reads EAGVTQFPSHSVIEKGQTVTLRCDPISGHDNLYWYRRVMGKEIKFLLHFVKESKQDESGMPNNRFLAERTGGTYSTLKVQPAELEDSGVYFCASSPYMTAVSYEQYFGPGTRLTVT.

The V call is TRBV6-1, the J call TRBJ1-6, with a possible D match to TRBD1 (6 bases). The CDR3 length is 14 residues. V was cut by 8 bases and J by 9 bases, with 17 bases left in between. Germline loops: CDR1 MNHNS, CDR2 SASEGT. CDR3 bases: TGTGCCAGCGCCCGGGGGGACACGAGTTCACCCCTCCACTTT. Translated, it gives CASARGDTSSPLHF.

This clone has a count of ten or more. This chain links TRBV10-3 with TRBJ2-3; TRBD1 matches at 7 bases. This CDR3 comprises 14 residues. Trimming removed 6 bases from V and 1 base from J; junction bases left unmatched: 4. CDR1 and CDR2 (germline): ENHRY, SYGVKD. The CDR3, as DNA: TGTGCCATCAGAGACAGGGTCGGCACAGATACGCAGTATTTT. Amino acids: CAIRDRVGTDTQYF.

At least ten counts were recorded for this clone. This CDR3 reads CASTQGEDYGYTF. The CDR3 region has the DNA TGTGCCAGCACCCAGGGGGAGGACTATGGCTACACCTTC. V gene TRBV28 combines with J gene TRBJ1-2; 7 bases agree with TRBD1. This CDR3 is built from 13 residues. Germline-derived CDR1 and CDR2 are MDHEN and SYDVKM. J was trimmed by 3 bases and V by 7 bases; bases with no gene match: 5.

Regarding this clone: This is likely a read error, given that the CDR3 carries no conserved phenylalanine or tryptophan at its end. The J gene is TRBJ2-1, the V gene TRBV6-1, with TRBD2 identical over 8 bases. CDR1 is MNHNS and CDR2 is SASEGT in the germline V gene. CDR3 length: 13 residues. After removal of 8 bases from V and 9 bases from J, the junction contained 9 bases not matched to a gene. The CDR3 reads CASSLPGGGEQFV. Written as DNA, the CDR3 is TGTGCCAGCTCGCTACCGGGAGGGGGTGAGCAGTTCGTC.

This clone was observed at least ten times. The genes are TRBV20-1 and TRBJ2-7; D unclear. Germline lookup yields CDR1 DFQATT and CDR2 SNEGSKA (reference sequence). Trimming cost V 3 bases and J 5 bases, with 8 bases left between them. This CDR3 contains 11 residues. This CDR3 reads CSASIGDEQYF. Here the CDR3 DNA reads TGCAGTGCTAGTATCGGAGACGAGCAGTACTTC.

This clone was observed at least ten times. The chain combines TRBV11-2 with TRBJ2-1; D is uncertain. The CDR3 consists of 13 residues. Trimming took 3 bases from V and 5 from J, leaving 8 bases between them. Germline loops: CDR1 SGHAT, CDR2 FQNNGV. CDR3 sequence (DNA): TGTGCCAGCAGCTTTGACAAGAACAATGAGCAGTTCTTC. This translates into CASSFDKNNEQFF.

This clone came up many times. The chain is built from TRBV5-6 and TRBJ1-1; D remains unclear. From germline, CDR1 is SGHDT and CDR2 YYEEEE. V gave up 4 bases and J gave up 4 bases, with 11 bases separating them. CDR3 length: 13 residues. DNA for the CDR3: TGTGCCAGCAGCCGTGGCAGCAGCACTGAAGCTTTCTTT. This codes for CASSRGSSTEAFF.